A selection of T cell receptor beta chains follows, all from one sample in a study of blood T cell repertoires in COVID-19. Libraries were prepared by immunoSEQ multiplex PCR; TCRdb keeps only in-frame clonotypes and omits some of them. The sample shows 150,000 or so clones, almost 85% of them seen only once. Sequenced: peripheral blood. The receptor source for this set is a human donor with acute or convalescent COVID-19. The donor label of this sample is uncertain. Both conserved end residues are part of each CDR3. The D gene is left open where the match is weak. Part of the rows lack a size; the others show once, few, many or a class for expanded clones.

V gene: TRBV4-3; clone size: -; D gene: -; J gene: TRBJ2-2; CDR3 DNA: TGCGCCAGCAGCCAAGATCGGGTATTCACCGGGGAGCTGTTTTTT; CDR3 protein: CASSQDRVFTGELFF
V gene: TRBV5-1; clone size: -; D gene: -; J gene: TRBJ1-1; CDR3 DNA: TGCGCCAGCAGCTTTACGGACAGCTACCAGGACACTGAAACTTTCTTT; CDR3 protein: CASSFTDSYQDTETFF
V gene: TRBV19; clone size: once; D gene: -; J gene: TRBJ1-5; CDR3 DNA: TGTGCCAGTAAAGGTCAGGGTTATCAGCCCCAGCATTTT; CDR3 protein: CASKGQGYQPQHF
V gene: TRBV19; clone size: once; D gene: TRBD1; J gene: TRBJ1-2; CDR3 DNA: TGTGCCAGTAGTCCGACAGGGGAATATGGCTACACCTTC; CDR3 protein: CASSPTGEYGYTF
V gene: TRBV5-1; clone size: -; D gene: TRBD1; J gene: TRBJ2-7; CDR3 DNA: TGCGCCAGCAGCCGCAGCCGGGACAGGCCTGAGCAGTACTTC; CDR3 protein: CASSRSRDRPEQYF
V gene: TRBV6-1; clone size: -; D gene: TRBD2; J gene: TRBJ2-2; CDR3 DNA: TGTGCCAGCAGTGAACTAGCGGGGGGGCCCGGGGAGCTGTTTTTT; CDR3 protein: CASSELAGGPGELFF
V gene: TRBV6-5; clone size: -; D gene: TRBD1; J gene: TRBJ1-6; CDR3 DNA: TGTGCCAGCACTGGGACAGGAGCCAATTCACCCCTCCACTTT; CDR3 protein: CASTGTGANSPLHF
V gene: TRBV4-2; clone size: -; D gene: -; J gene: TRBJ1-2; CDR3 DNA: TGTGCCAGCAGCCAAGACCGGACGGAGGTGGGAGGCTACACCTTC; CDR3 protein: CASSQDRTEVGGYTF
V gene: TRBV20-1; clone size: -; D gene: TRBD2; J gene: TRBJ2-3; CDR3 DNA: TGCAGTGCTAGTAGGGGCCACGGGAGGGGAACAGATACGCAGTATTTT; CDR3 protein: CSASRGHGRGTDTQYF
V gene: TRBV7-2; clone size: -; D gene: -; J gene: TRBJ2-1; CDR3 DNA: TGTGCCAGCAGCCCGGGGACTTCGCAGAATGAGCAGTTCTTC; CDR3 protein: CASSPGTSQNEQFF
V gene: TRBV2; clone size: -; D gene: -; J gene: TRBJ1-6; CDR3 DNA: TGTGCCAGCGGCGGGGAGGGCGGTTCACCCCTCCACTTT; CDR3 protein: CASGGEGGSPLHF
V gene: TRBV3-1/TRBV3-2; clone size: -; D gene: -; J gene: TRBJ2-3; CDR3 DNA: TGTGCCAGCAGCCACCTCGGAGACGTCCGAGATACGCAGTATTTT; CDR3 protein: CASSHLGDVRDTQYF
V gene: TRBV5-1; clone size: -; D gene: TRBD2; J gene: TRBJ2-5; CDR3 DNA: TGCGCCAGCAGCCCTTGGGGGGGTCAAGAGACCCAGTACTTC; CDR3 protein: CASSPWGGQETQYF
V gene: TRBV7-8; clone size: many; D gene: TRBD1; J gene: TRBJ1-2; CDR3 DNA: TGTGCCAGCAGCCCTCGGACAGGGCTGGGCTATGGCTACACCTTC; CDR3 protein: CASSPRTGLGYGYTF
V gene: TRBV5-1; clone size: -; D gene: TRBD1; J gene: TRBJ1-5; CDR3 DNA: TGCGCCAGCAGCGAACAGGGGGACTATCAGCCCCAGCATTTT; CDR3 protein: CASSEQGDYQPQHF
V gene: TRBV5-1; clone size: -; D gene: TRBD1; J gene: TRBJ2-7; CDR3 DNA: TGCGCCAGCAGCTTGGTCCCGACAGGGGGCTACGAGCAGTACTTC; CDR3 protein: CASSLVPTGGYEQYF
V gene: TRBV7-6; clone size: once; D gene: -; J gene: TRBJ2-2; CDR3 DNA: TGTGCCAGCAGCTTAGCTACGAACACCGGGGAGCTGTTTTTT; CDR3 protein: CASSLATNTGELFF
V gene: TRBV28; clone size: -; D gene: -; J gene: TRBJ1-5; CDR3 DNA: TGTGCCAGCAGTTTATCGGTGGGGGGGCGCAATCAGCCCCAGCATTTT; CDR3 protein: CASSLSVGGRNQPQHF
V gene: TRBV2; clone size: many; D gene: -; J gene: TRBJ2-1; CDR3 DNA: TGTGCCAGCAATCAGGACAGTAAGTACAATGAGCAGTTCTTC; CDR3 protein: CASNQDSKYNEQFF
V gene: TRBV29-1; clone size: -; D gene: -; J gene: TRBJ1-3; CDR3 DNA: TGCAGCGTAGTCCGACAGGCTGGAAACACCATATATTTT; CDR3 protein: CSVVRQAGNTIYF
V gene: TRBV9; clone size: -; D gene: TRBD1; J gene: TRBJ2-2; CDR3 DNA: TGTGCCAGCAGCGTTGGGACAGGGGTCGGGGAGCTGTTTTTT; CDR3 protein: CASSVGTGVGELFF
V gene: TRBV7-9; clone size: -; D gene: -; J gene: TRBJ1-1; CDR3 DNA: TGTGCCAGCAGCCGTGGAGTTGGGGGGAGAGTGACTGAAGCTTTCTTT; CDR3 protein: CASSRGVGGRVTEAFF
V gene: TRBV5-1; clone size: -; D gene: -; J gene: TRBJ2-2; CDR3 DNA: TGCGCCAGCAGCTTGGTAGAGACAGGCTCGAACACCGGGGAGCTGTTTTTT; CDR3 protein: CASSLVETGSNTGELFF
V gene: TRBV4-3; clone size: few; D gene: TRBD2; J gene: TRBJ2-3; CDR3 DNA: TGCGCCAGCAGCCAAGAGACGGGGGGGAGCACAGATACGCAGTATTTT; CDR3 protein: CASSQETGGSTDTQYF
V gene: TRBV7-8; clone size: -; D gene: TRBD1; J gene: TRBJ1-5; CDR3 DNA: TGTGCCAGCAGCCCGGACAGGGGGGATCAGCCCCAGCATTTT; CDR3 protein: CASSPDRGDQPQHF
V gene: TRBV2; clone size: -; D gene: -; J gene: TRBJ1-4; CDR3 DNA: TGTGCCAGCAGTGAAATCTCAGGGTCTAATGAAAAACTGTTTTTT; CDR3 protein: CASSEISGSNEKLFF